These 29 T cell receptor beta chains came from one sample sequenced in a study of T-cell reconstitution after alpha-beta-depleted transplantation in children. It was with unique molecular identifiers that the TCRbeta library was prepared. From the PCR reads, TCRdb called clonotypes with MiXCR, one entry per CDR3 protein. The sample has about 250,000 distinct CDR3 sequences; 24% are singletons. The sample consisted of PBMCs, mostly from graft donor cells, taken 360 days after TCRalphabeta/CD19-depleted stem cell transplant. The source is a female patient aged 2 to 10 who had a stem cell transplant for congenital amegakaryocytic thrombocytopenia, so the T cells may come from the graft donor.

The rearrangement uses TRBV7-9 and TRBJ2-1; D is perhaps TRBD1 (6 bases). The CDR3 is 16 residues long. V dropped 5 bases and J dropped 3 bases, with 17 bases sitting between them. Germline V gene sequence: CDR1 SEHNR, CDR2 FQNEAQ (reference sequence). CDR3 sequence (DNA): TGTGCCAGCAGCCCCGGACAGTTCCAACTCTACAATGAGCAGTTCTTC. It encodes CASSPGQFQLYNEQFF. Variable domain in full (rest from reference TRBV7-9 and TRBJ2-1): DTGVSQNPRHKITKRGQNVTFRCDPISEHNRLYWYRQTLGQGPEFLTYFQNEAQLEKSRLLSDRFSAERPKGSFSTLEIQRTEQGDSAMYLCASSPGQFQLYNEQFFGPGTRLTVL.

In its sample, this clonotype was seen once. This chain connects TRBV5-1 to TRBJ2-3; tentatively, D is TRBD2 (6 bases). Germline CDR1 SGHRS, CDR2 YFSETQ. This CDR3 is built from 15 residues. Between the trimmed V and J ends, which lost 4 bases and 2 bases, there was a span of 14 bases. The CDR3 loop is CASSPRGSLTDTQYF. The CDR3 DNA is TGCGCCAGCAGCCCCCGGGGGTCCCTCACAGATACGCAGTATTTT.

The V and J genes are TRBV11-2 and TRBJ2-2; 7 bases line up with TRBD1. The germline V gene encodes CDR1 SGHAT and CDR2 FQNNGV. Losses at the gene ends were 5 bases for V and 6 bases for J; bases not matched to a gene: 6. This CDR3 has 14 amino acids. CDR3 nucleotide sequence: TGTGCCAGCAGCCCACAGGGGATGTCCGGGGAGCTGTTTTTT. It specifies CASSPQGMSGELFF.

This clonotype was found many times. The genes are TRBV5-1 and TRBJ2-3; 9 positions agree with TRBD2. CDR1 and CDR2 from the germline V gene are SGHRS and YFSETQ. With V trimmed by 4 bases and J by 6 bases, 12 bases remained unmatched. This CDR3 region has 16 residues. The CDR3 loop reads CASSLGPSGVGDTQYF. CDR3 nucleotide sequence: TGCGCCAGCAGCCTCGGTCCTAGCGGGGTTGGCGATACGCAGTATTTT.

CDR3 sequence: CSARLVGTGNTGELFF. CDR3 coding DNA: TGCAGTGCTAGATTAGTAGGGACCGGGAACACCGGGGAGCTGTTTTTT. The chain has TRBV20-1 and TRBJ2-2; D assignment may be TRBD1 or TRBD2 (5 bases each). This CDR3 region has 16 residues. Trimming shortened V by 2 bases and J by 1 base, and 14 bases separated the two germline ends. Germline CDR1 DFQATT, CDR2 SNEGSKA (reference sequence).

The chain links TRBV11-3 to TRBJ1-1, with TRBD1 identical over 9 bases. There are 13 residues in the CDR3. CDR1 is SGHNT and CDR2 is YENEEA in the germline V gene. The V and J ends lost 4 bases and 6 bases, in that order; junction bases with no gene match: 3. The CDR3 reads CASSWDRDAEAFF. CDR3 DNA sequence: TGTGCCAGCAGCTGGGACAGGGACGCTGAAGCTTTCTTT. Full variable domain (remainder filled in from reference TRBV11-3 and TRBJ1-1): EAGVVQSPRYKIIEKKQPVAFWCNPISGHNTLYWYLQNLGQGPELLIRYENEEAVDDSQLPKDRFSAERLKGVDSTLKIQPAELGDSAVYLCASSWDRDAEAFFGQGTRLTVV.

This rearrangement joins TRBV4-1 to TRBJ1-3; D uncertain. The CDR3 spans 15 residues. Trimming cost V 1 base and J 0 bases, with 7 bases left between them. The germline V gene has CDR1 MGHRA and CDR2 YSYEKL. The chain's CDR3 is CASSQVGYSGNTIYF. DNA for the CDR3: TGCGCCAGCAGCCAAGTCGGGTACTCTGGAAACACCATATATTTT.

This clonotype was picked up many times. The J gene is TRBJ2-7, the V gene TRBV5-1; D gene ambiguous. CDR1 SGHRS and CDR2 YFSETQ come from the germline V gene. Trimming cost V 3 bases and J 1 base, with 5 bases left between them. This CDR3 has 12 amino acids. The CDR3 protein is CASSSTSYEQYF. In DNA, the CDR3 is TGCGCCAGCAGCTCTACTTCCTACGAGCAGTACTTC.

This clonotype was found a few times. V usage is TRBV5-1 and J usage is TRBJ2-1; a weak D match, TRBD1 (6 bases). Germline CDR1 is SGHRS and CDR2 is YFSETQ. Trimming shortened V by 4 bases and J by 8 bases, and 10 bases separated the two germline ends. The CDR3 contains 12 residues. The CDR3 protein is CASSTWGHEQFF. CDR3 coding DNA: TGCGCCAGCAGCACCTGGGGGCATGAGCAGTTCTTC.

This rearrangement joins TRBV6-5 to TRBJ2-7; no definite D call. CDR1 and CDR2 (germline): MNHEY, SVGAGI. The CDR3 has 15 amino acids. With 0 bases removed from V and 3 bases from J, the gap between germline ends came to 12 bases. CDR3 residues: CASSYSPGPNYEQYF. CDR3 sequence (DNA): TGTGCCAGCAGTTACTCTCCCGGGCCGAACTACGAGCAGTACTTC.

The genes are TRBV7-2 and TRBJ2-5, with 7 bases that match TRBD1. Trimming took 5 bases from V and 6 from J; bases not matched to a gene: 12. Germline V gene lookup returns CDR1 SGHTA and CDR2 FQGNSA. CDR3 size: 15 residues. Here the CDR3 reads CASSPQTGTAQTQYF. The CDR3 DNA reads TGTGCCAGCAGCCCACAGACAGGGACGGCGCAGACCCAGTACTTC.

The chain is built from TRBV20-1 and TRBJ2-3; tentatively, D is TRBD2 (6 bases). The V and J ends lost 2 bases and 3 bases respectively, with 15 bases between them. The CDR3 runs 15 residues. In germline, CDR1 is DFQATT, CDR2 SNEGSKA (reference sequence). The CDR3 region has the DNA TGCAGTGCTAGAAATGGCAGGGAGGCGACAGATACGCAGTATTTT. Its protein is CSARNGREATDTQYF.

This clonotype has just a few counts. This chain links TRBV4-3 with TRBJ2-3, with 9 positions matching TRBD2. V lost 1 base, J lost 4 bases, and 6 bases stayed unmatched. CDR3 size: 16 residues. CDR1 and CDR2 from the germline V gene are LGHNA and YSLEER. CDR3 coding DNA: TGCGCCAGCAGCCAAGTGGATAGCGGGAGCCCAGATACGCAGTATTTT. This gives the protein CASSQVDSGSPDTQYF.

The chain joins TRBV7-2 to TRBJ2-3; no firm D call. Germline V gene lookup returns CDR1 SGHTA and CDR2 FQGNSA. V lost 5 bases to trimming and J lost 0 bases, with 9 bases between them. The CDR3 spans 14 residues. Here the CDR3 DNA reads TGTGCCAGCAGCCCGATGGACAGCACAGATACGCAGTATTTT. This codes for CASSPMDSTDTQYF.

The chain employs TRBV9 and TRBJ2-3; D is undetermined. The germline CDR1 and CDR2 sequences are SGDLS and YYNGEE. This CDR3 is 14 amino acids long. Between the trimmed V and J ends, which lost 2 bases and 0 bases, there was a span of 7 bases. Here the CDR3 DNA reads TGTGCCAGCAGCGTCTCAACTAGCACAGATACGCAGTATTTT. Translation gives CASSVSTSTDTQYF.

The CDR3 DNA reads as TGTGCCAGCAGCTTGTGGGACAGAGGGAACTACGAGCAGTACTTC. Translating gives CASSLWDRGNYEQYF. The chain has TRBV13 and TRBJ2-7; 7 positions agree with TRBD1. The CDR3 covers 15 residues. V lost 3 bases to trimming and J lost 3 bases; unmatched junction nucleotides: 8. Per germline, CDR1 PRHDT and CDR2 FYEKMQ (reference sequence).

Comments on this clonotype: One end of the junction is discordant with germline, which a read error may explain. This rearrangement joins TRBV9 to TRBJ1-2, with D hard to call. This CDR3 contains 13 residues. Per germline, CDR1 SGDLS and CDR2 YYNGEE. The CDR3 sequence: CASSVGYNYGYAF. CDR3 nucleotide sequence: TGTGCCAGCAGCGTAGGATACAACTATGGCTACGCCTTC.

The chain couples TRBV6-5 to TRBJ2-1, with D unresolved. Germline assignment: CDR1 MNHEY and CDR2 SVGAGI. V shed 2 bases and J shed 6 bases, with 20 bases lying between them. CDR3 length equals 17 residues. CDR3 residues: CASSYRDPKGWVNEQFF. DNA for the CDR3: TGTGCCAGCAGTTACAGAGACCCGAAAGGGTGGGTCAATGAGCAGTTCTTC.

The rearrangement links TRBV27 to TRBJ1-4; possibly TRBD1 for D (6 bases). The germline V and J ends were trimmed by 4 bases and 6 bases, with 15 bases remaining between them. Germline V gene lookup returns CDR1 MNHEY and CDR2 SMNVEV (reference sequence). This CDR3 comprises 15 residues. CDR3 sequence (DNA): TGTGCCAGCAGTTCGGACAGTGGTTATTATGAAAAACTGTTTTTT. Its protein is CASSSDSGYYEKLFF.

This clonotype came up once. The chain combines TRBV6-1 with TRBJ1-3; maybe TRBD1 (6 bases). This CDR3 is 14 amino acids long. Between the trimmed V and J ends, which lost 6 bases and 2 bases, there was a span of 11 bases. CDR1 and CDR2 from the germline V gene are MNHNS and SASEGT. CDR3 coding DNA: TGTGCCAGCAGGCGTGGGACAACTGGAAACACCATATATTTT. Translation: CASRRGTTGNTIYF.

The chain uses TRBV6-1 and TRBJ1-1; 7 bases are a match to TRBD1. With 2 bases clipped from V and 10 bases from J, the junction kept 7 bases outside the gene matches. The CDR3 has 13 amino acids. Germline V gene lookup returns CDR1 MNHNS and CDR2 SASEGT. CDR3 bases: TGTGCCAGCAGTGAATTATCTAGGACAGGAGCTTTCTTT. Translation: CASSELSRTGAFF.

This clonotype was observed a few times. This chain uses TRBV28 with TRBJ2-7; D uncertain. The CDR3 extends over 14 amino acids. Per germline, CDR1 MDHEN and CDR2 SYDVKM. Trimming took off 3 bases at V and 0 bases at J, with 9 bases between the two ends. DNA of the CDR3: TGTGCCAGCAGTTTCCCTGGCCGCTCCTACGAGCAGTACTTC. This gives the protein CASSFPGRSYEQYF.

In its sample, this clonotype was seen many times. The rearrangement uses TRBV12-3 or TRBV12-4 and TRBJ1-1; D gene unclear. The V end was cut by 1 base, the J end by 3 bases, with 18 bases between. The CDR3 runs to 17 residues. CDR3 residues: CASSLGIGPLWYTEAFF. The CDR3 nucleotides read TGTGCCAGCAGTTTAGGAATAGGGCCATTGTGGTACACTGAAGCTTTCTTT.

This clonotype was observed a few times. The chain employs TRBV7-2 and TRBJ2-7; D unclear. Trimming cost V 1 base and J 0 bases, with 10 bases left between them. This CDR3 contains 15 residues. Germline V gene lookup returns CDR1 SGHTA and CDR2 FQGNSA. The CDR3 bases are TGTGCCAGCAGCTTAGTACGAGAATCCTCCTACGAGCAGTACTTC. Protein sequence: CASSLVRESSYEQYF.

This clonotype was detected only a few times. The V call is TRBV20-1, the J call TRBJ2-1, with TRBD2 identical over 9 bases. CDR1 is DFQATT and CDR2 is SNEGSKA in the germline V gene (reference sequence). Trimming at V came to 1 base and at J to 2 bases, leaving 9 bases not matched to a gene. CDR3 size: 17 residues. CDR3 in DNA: TGCAGTGCTAGAGTAATTCGGCGGGGGGGCGCCTACAATGAGCAGTTCTTC. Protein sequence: CSARVIRRGGAYNEQFF.

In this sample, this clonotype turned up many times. CDR3 region: CASSQGAGAGSYNEQFF. The CDR3 DNA reads TGTGCCAGCAGCCAAGGAGCGGGGGCAGGCTCCTACAATGAGCAGTTCTTC. The chain uses TRBV3-1 and TRBJ2-1; 8 nucleotides match TRBD2. Germline loops: CDR1 LGHDT, CDR2 YNNKEL (reference sequence). This CDR3 contains 17 residues. V was clipped by 1 base and J by 0 bases; unmatched bases: 5.

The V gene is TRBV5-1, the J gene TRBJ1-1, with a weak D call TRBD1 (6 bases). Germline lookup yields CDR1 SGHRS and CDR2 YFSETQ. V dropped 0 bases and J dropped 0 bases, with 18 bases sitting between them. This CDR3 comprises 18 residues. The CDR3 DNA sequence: TGCGCCAGCAGCTTGGGTCGCAGGGGACAAGTCATGAACACTGAAGCTTTCTTT. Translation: CASSLGRRGQVMNTEAFF.

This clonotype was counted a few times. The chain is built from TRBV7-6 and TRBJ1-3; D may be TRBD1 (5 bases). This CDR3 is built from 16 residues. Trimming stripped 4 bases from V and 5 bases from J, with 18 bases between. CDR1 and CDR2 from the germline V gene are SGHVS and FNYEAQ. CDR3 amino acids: CASSSLRGLFRNTIYF. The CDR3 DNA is TGTGCCAGCAGCTCTTTGCGGGGACTCTTTAGAAACACCATATATTTT.

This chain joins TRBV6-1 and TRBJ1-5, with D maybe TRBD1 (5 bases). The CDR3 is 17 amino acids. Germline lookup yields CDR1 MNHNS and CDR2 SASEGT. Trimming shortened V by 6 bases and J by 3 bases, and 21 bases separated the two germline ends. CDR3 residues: CASSAIGPWGYNQPQHF. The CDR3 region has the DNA TGTGCCAGCAGCGCAATTGGGCCGTGGGGGTACAATCAGCCCCAGCATTTT.